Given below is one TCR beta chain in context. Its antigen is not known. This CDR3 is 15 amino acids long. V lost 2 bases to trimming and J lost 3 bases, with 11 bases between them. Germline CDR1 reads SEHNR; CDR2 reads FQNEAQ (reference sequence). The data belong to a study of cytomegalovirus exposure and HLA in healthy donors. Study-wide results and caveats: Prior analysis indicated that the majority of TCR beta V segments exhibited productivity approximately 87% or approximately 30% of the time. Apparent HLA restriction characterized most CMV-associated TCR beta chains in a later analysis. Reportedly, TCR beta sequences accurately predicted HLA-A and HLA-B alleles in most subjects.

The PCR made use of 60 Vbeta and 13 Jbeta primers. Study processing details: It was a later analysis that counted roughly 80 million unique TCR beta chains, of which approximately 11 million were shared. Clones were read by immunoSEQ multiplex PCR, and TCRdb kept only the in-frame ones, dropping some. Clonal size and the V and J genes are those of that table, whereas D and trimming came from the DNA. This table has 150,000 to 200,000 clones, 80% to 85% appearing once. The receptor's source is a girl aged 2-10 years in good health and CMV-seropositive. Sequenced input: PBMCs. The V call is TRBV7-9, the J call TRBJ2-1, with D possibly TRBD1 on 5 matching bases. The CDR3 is CASSLRQPVYNEQFF. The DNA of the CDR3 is TGTGCCAGCAGCTTAAGACAGCCGGTCTACAATGAGCAGTTCTTC. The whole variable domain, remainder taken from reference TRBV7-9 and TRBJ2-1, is DTGVSQNPRHKITKRGQNVTFRCDPISEHNRLYWYRQTLGQGPEFLTYFQNEAQLEKSRLLSDRFSAERPKGSFSTLEIQRTEQGDSAMYLCASSLRQPVYNEQFFGPGTRLTVL.